The clone carrying this T cell receptor (beta chain) was seen a handful of times. Its cognate antigen is unknown. This specimen comes from a study of beta chain features in type 1 diabetes. It was via CD45RO/CCR7/CD25/CD127/CD95/CD27 that CD4+ naive, central memory, regulatory and stem cell-like memory cells were sorted. Study-level points and caveats: Any role of HLA type in TCRB rearrangement remained unresolved here. VDJ junctions sequenced from type 1 diabetes patients showed fewer insertions and more deletions. The study found moderately but significantly shorter TCRB CDR3s in all four CD4+ subsets of Type 1 diabetes patients.

Every isolated RNA sample was fully reverse transcribed, so sequencing captured expressed TCRB transcripts. Some clones are missing from TCRdb's copy, which holds only in-frame ones; the method was immunoSEQ multiplex PCR. Among 640,000 or so clones listed, more than 13% were seen once. CDR1 and CDR2 from the germline V gene are GTSNPN and SVGIG (reference sequence). V lost 6 bases and J 1 base, leaving 7 bases between the germline ends. The CDR3 covers 12 residues. V and J are TRBV30 and TRBJ1-3, with unresolved D. The sequence came from a man younger than 35 with type 1 diabetes. Sequencing used naive CD4+ T cells from blood. The CDR3 DNA reads as TGTGCCTGTGGTAGTTCTGGAAACACCATATATTTT. It encodes CACGSSGNTIYF.